This TCR beta chain was captured in a study of graft-versus-host responses after intestinal transplantation. Findings and limits, study-wide: Within the allografts of patients who had graft-donor T cell macrochimerism, graft-versus-host to host-versus-graft clonal ratios were high.

Here immunoSEQ multiplex PCR was the method, and the copy in TCRdb shows in-frame clones only, minus some. The repertoire holds roughly 64,000 clones, with 90% as singletons. Comments on this clone: Its cognate antigen is unknown.

CDR3 length equals 16 residues. Germline V gene data show CDR1 as SEHNR and CDR2 as FQNEAQ (reference sequence). Losses at the gene ends were 5 bases for V and 5 bases for J; bases not matched to a gene: 13. This TCR derives from a human donor who was the organ donor for an intestinal transplant. The sequenced sample was unstimulated CD8+ T cells sorted from spleen or lymph node cells, obtained before transplant. The chain couples TRBV7-9 to TRBJ1-1; TRBD1 matches 8 bases. CDR3 region: CASSAGQGGKGTEAFF. CDR3 DNA sequence: TGTGCCAGCAGCGCCGGACAGGGTGGGAAGGGGACTGAAGCTTTCTTT.